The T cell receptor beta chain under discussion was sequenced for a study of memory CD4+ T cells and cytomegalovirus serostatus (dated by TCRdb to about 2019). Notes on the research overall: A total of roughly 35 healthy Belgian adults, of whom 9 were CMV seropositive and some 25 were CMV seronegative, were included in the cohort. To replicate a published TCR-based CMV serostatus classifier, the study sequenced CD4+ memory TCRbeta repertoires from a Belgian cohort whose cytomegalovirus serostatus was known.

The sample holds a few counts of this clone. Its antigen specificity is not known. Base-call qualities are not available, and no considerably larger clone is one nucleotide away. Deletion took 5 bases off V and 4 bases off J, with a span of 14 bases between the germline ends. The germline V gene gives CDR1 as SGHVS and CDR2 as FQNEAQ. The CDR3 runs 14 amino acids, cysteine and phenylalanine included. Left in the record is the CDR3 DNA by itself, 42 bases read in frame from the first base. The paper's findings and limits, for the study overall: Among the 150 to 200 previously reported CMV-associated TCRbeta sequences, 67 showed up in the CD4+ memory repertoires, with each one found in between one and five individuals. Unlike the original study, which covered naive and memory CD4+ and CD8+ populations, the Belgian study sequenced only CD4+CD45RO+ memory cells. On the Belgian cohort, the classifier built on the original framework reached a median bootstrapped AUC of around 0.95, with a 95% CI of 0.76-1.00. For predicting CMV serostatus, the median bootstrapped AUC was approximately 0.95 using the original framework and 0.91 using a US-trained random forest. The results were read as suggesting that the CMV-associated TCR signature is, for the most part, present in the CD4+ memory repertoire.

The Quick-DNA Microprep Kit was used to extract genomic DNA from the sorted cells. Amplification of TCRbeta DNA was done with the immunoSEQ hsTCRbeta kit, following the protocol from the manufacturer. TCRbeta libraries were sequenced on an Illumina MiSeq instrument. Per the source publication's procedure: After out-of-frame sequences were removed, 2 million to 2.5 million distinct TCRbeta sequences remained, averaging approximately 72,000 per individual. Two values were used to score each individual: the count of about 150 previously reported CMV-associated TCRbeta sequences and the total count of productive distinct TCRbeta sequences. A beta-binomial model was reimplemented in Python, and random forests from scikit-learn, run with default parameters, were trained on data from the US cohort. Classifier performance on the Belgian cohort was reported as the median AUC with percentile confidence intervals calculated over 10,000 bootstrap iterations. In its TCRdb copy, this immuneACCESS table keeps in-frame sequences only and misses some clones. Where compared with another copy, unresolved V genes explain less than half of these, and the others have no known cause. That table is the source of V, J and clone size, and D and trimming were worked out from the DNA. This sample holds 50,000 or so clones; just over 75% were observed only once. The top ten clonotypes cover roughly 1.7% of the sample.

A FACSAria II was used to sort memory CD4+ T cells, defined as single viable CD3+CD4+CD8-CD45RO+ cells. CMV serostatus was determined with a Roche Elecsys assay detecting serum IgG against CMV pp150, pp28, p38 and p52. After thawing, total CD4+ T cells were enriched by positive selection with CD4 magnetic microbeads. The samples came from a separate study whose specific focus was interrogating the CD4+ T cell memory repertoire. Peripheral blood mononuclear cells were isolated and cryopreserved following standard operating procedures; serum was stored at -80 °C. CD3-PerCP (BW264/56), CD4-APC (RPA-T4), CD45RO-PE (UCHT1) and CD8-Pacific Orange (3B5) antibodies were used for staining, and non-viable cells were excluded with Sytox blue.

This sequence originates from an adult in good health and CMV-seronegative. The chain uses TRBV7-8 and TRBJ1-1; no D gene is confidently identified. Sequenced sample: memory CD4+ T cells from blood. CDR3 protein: CASSPLRDITEAFF. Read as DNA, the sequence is TGTGCCAGCAGCCCACTTAGGGATATCACTGAAGCTTTCTTT.